The rows below give T cell receptor beta chains drawn from one sample of a study of control samples from healthy donors and cancer patients. Generated by immunoSEQ multiplex PCR, the TCRdb table keeps only in-frame clones and is missing some. The table records around 77,000 clones, around 92% of them present only once. The sequencing input was blood. Receptors were obtained from a woman aged 55-70 years in good health. Each CDR3 is given with its conserved first and last residue. The D gene is left open where the match is weak. Clone size is stated in some rows and not others, as once, few, many or a class when expanded.

v_gene	abundance	j_gene	d_gene	CDR3nt	CDR3aa
TRBV24-1	NA	TRBJ1-2	NA	TGTGCCACCAGTGATCACGACAAGCCCTATGGCTACACCTTC	CATSDHDKPYGYTF
TRBV5-5	NA	TRBJ1-6	NA	TGTGCCAGCACAGGCGGGGGGACGGCGCTTAATTCACCCCTCCACTTT	CASTGGGTALNSPLHF
TRBV10-3	NA	TRBJ2-1	TRBD2	TGTGCCATCAGTTCCGGGACTAGCGGCTACAATGAGCAGTTCTTC	CAISSGTSGYNEQFF
TRBV28	NA	TRBJ1-4	NA	TGTGCCAGCAGTTCGGGTGGGGGGGCCCAGACTAATGAAAAACTGTTTTTT	CASSSGGGAQTNEKLFF
TRBV27	NA	TRBJ1-2	TRBD1	TGTGCCAGCATGGCACAACCGGGACAGAGCTATGGCTACACCTTC	CASMAQPGQSYGYTF
TRBV28	NA	TRBJ1-2	NA	TGTGCCAGCAGTTTTAATGGTGGCTACACCTTC	CASSFNGGYTF
TRBV7-3	NA	TRBJ2-5	TRBD2	TGTGCCAGCAGCTCCGGGACTAGCGGGAGTGAGACCCAGTACTTC	CASSSGTSGSETQYF
TRBV18	once	TRBJ2-5	TRBD2	TGTGCCAGCTCACCGGCTTCAGCGGGACTCGAGTACTTC	CASSPASAGLEYF
TRBV4-3	NA	TRBJ2-5	NA	TGCGCCAGCAGCCAAGATTTCGACAGGCGGCAGACCCAGTACTTC	CASSQDFDRRQTQYF
TRBV29-1	NA	TRBJ1-1	NA	TGCAGCCCCGTCCGTTACCTGAACACTGAAGCTTTCTTT	CSPVRYLNTEAFF
TRBV19	NA	TRBJ1-5	NA	TGTGCCAGTAGTTCAACCCCCGGGGGCTCGCAGCCCCAGCATTTT	CASSSTPGGSQPQHF
TRBV24-1	NA	TRBJ1-4	TRBD1	TGTGCCACCAGTGAAAGCCTCGGGGCAGGGGGTACCGAAAAACTGTTTTTT	CATSESLGAGGTEKLFF